Presented here are 10 T cell receptor beta chains from one specimen sequenced in a study of blood T cell repertoires in COVID-19. Profiled with immunoSEQ multiplex PCR; TCRdb holds only in-frame clones, not every one. The data contain 200,000 to 250,000 clones, roughly four fifths of them singletons. The sample was peripheral blood. These receptors were taken from a woman aged 70-85 years with acute or convalescent COVID-19.

Worth noting for this clone: This may be a read error: a much more frequent sequence differs by one nucleotide. This sequence joins TRBV5-5 and TRBJ1-5, with 8 bases that match TRBD1. The CDR3 covers 14 residues. Trimming took 4 bases from V and 4 from J; bases not matched to a gene: 4. The V gene's germline CDR1 is SGHKS and CDR2 YYEKEE (reference sequence). Written as DNA, the CDR3 is TGTGCCAGCAGCCGGACAGGGTTTAATCAGCCCCAGCATTTT. It translates to CASSRTGFNQPQHF. Combining the CDR3 with reference TRBV5-5 and TRBJ1-5 gives the whole variable domain DAGVTQSPTHLIKTRGQQVTLRCSPISGHKSVSWYQQVLGQGPQFIFQYYEKEERGRGNFPDRFSARQFPNYSSELNVNALLLGDSALYLCASSRTGFNQPQHFGDGTRLSIL.

This clone showed up just once. The chain combines TRBV5-1 with TRBJ2-5; 11 bases match TRBD2. CDR1 is SGHRS, CDR2 YFSETQ, per germline. The CDR3 has 17 residues. With 0 bases clipped from V and 2 bases from J, the junction kept 6 bases outside the gene matches. The CDR3 reads CASSLGQLAGAQETQYF. DNA for the CDR3: TGCGCCAGCAGCTTGGGCCAACTAGCGGGGGCGCAAGAGACCCAGTACTTC.

The V gene is TRBV6-2 or TRBV6-3, the J gene TRBJ2-5; tentatively, D is TRBD1 (6 bases). The CDR3 loop spans 12 amino acids. Trimming left V 5 bases short and J 5 bases short, with 9 bases between. Germline V lookup: CDR1 MNHEY, CDR2 SVGEGT. CDR3 bases: TGTGCCAGCAGTGGGGGCCGTGAGACCCAGTACTTC. Amino acids: CASSGGRETQYF.

CDR3: CASSYQDRANTGELFF. CDR3 in DNA: TGTGCCAGCAGTTACCAGGACAGGGCGAACACCGGGGAGCTGTTTTTT. V gene TRBV6-5 combines with J gene TRBJ2-2, with TRBD1 matching 8 bases. Germline trimming cut 2 bases from V and 0 bases from J; bases unmatched to any gene: 2. Germline loops: CDR1 MNHEY, CDR2 SVGAGI. The CDR3 covers 16 residues.

This sequence joins TRBV19 and TRBJ1-2, with TRBD1 identical over 9 bases. CDR3 size: 15 residues. Unmatched junction bases numbered 8, after V lost 5 bases and J lost 4 bases. Germline CDR1 LNHDA, CDR2 SQIVND (reference sequence). CDR3 sequence: CASSSSGTGIYGYTF. CDR3 bases: TGTGCCAGTAGTTCCTCCGGGACAGGGATCTATGGCTACACCTTC.

The gene calls are TRBV5-1 and TRBJ1-4; D perhaps matches TRBD1 (5 bases). CDR3 length equals 14 residues. From germline, CDR1 is SGHRS and CDR2 YFSETQ. V lost 4 bases, J lost 4 bases, and 11 bases lay in between. In nucleotides, the CDR3 is TGCGCCAGCAGCCCCGACAGAAGTAATGAAAAACTGTTTTTT. Translated: CASSPDRSNEKLFF.

This clone was observed a few times. The J gene is TRBJ1-6, the V gene TRBV28; TRBD1 matches at 7 bases. The trim removed 2 bases at V and 8 bases at J, leaving 3 bases unmatched. This CDR3 contains 14 residues. Looked up from germline, CDR1 is MDHEN and CDR2 is SYDVKM. For the CDR3, the DNA is TGTGCCAGCAGTTTAGGGCAGGGGGATTCACCCCTCCACTTT. Amino acids: CASSLGQGDSPLHF.

The genes are TRBV19 and TRBJ2-2; 10 nucleotides match TRBD1. After removal of 5 bases from V and 4 bases from J, the junction contained 7 bases not matched to a gene. The CDR3 extends over 16 amino acids. Germline V gene sequence: CDR1 LNHDA, CDR2 SQIVND (reference sequence). The CDR3 spells CASSGRQGAITGELFF. The CDR3 nucleotides are TGTGCCAGTAGTGGCAGACAGGGGGCCATCACCGGGGAGCTGTTTTTT.

V usage is TRBV18 and J usage is TRBJ2-3, with a possible D match to TRBD1 (5 bases). Germline loops: CDR1 KGHSH, CDR2 LQKENI. V was pared by 2 bases and J by 6 bases, with 15 bases between. The CDR3 is 15 residues long. The CDR3 spells CASSPIQDPRDTQYF. The DNA for the CDR3 is TGTGCCAGCTCACCAATACAGGACCCCAGGGATACGCAGTATTTT.

The rearrangement links TRBV6-6 to TRBJ1-5; D may be TRBD1 (5 bases). V lost 5 bases and J lost 0, with 23 bases in between. The CDR3 runs to 19 residues. Germline V gene data show CDR1 as MNHNY and CDR2 as SVGAGI (reference sequence). As DNA, the CDR3 is TGTGCCAGCAGTCCTCAAATCGACAGCACGATCGATAGCAATCAGCCCCAGCATTTT. Translating gives CASSPQIDSTIDSNQPQHF.